Sequencing of this T cell receptor beta chain was carried out in a study of T-cell memory formation after mild COVID-19 (dated by TCRdb to the early 2020s). With respect to the entire study: TCR sequence clusters from the two donors were found to be largely donor specific. Longitudinal TCRalpha and TCRbeta repertoire sequencing tracked T-cell clones expanding and contracting after mild COVID-19 in a couple of donors. Two young, previously healthy adult volunteers made up the cohort, one male and one female.

In the case of this clonotype: Its recognized antigen is unknown. No quality values exist for individual bases; no much larger clone is one base distant.

The sequencer was an Illumina NovaSeq 6000. cDNA libraries for TCRalpha and TCRbeta were prepared by 5'RACE using constant-segment primers, with sample barcodes and unique molecular identifiers added. Trizol reagent was used to extract RNA from every sample. The libraries were amplified in two PCR steps, and the second step added a second sample barcode and Illumina TruSeq adapters. Sequencing of the libraries was done on an Illumina NovaSeq, producing 2 x 150 bp paired-end reads. Per the authors' processing: With migec v1.2.7, reads were demultiplexed and then collapsed into UMI-guided consensus sequences. Using mixcr v2.1.11, UMI consensuses were aligned to TRA and TRB V and J templates and then assembled into clonotypes. A clonotype was counted as expanded or contracted only when both edgeR and NoisET called the clonotype significant, with the noise models trained on biological replicates. For edgeR calls, the cutoffs were a false discovery rate-adjusted p below 0.01 and a log2 fold-change threshold of 1. As an exploratory analysis of dynamics, PCA with hierarchical clustering was applied to max-normalized trajectories of the 1000 most abundant clonotypes. The CD4 or CD8 phenotype of responding clones was assigned using the separately sequenced CD4+ and CD8+ repertoires. TCRdb reanalyzed the raw reads on its own, using fastp at Q25 for trimming and MiXCR for clone calling, and kept in-frame beta chains. Identical CDR3 proteins give one entry, which carries the most common genes and DNA. These V and J calls derive from TCRdb rather than the authors' analysis. For this sample the table gives more than 450,000 distinct CDR3 sequences, of which about 20% were detected only once. Around 11% of the sample lies in the top ten.

Based on the germline V gene, the CDR1 and CDR2 sequences are LGHNA and YNFKEQ. The CDR3, from cysteine to phenylalanine, totals 15 residues. The DNA shown is the 45-base CDR3, in frame from base 1. V lost 4 bases and J lost 6 bases, and the count of bases not matched to a germline gene is 8. PBMCs were isolated by Ficoll-Paque density gradient centrifugation. Summary of the overall study and its limitations: Contracting CD4+ clones were found mainly in CM and EM memory subsets, while CD8+ clones were enriched in EMRA. Balanced CD4/CD8 phenotypes were observed for clones contracting from day 15 to 85, whereas a bias towards CD4+ was observed for a second wave of clones expanding from day 15 to 37. Only two mild cases were covered in the study, and larger cohorts including severe cases with pre-infection samples were considered necessary. The detection of some responding clones in pre-infection memory suggests that pre-existing cross-reactive memory T cells joined the SARS-CoV-2 response. The second-wave clones that peaked on day 37 were not confirmed to be SARS-CoV-2 specific.

Sequencing used PBMCs or a T cell subset sorted from them (not recorded which). The TCR was taken from an adult woman who had mild COVID-19 (a few samples of this study predate the infection). The sample titles of this study are shuffled in the database, so cell type and time point are left out; the donor was told from shared clones. The chain joins TRBV4-2 to TRBJ2-1, and 8 bases in between align with TRBD2. The CDR3 reads as follows: CASSLSTSGRNEQFF. The nucleotide sequence reads TGTGCCAGCAGCCTCTCAACTAGCGGTCGCAATGAGCAGTTCTTC.